This TCR beta chain was obtained from a study of T-cell reconstitution after alpha-beta-depleted transplantation in children. TCRbeta library preparation incorporated unique molecular identifiers. TCRdb reprocessed the PCR reads via MiXCR and lists one record per CDR3 protein. The data hold 200,000 to 300,000 distinct CDR3 sequences, with under 30% observed a single time. Germline loops: CDR1 DFQATT, CDR2 SNEGSKA (reference sequence). V gave up 3 bases and J gave up 4 bases; unmatched junction bases: 2. The CDR3 is made up of 12 amino acids. This clonotype has a handful of counts. Specimen: PBMCs, collected before TCRalphabeta/CD19-depleted stem cell transplant. The chain joins TRBV20-1 to TRBJ2-5, with 7 positions matching TRBD1. The sequence was collected from a girl aged 2 to 10 with Fanconi anemia, due to receive a stem cell transplant. CDR3 residues: CSARNRGETQYF. As DNA, the CDR3 is TGCAGTGCTAGGAACAGGGGAGAGACCCAGTACTTC.